This T cell receptor (beta chain) stems from a study of T cells in Graves' hyperthyroidism and ophthalmopathy. This clonotype showed up many times. V was trimmed by 4 bases and J by 3 bases, leaving 12 bases between them. The CDR3 runs to 14 residues. Germline V gives CDR1 MNHEY, CDR2 SVGEGT. It was RNA transcripts that yielded the amplified TCR beta CDR3 regions. An initial round of RT-PCR targeting the TCR CDR3 relied on the HTBI primer set. TCRdb recomputed calls from the multiplex PCR reads with MiXCR, one row per CDR3 protein. The top ten clones hold 11% of a sample with fewer than 550,000 distinct CDR3 sequences, roughly a quarter of them seen once.

The V and J genes are TRBV6-2 or TRBV6-3 and TRBJ1-1, with D possibly matching TRBD1 (6 bases). The sample comprised blood. The receptor was isolated from a young woman with Graves' ophthalmopathy. CDR3 in DNA: TGTGCCAGCAGTTCAGGGACAACCGACACTGAAGCTTTCTTT. Translation: CASSSGTTDTEAFF.